Each of the 19 T cell receptor beta chains below was sequenced from the same sample in a study of blood T cell repertoires in COVID-19. This table comes from immunoSEQ multiplex PCR, and its TCRdb copy is limited to in-frame clones, with some not included. The sample includes fewer than 200,000 clones, about 88% of them seen just once. Sequencing was done on a sample of peripheral blood. The receptors were sampled from a middle-aged man who had recovered from COVID-19.

This chain connects TRBV5-1 to TRBJ2-7; no clear D gene. V was cut by 3 bases and J by 0 bases, with 7 bases left in between. The germline V gene has CDR1 SGHRS and CDR2 YFSETQ. The CDR3 loop spans 13 amino acids. This CDR3 reads CASSSLNSYEQYF. In nucleotides, the CDR3 is TGCGCCAGCAGCTCCCTTAACTCCTACGAGCAGTACTTC.

The chain joins TRBV7-2 to TRBJ2-7; TRBD1 agrees at 9 bases. J lost 7 bases, V lost 5 bases, and 12 bases had no gene match. CDR3 length equals 15 residues. The germline V gene encodes CDR1 SGHTA and CDR2 FQGNSA. This CDR3 reads CASSLLGGQGEEQYF. The CDR3 nucleotides read TGTGCCAGCAGCCTACTAGGGGGACAGGGTGAGGAGCAGTACTTC.

The chain is built from TRBV6-5 and TRBJ2-1; no clear D gene. CDR3 size: 11 residues. The V end lost 6 bases, the J end lost 5 bases, and 5 bases lay between the germline ends. From germline, CDR1 is MNHEY and CDR2 SVGAGI. CDR3 protein: CASRHHNEQFF. CDR3 sequence (DNA): TGTGCCAGCAGACACCACAATGAGCAGTTCTTC.

This chain joins TRBV5-1 and TRBJ2-7; TRBD1 aligns across 7 bases. This CDR3 is 15 amino acids long. The germline V gene has CDR1 SGHRS and CDR2 YFSETQ. V lost 3 bases and J lost 0; bases outside the gene matches: 6. The CDR3 DNA sequence: TGCGCCAGCAGCTCGACAGGGTCCTTCTCCTACGAGCAGTACTTC. This translates into CASSSTGSFSYEQYF. Variable domain in full (rest from reference TRBV5-1 and TRBJ2-7): KAGVTQTPRYLIKTRGQQVTLSCSPISGHRSVSWYQQTPGQGLQFLFEYFSETQRNKGNFPGRFSGRQFSNSRSEMNVSTLELGDSALYLCASSSTGSFSYEQYFGPGTRLTVT.

The CDR3 loop is CATYNGQGFGETQYF. The CDR3 region has the DNA TGTGCCACCTATAATGGACAGGGGTTCGGAGAGACCCAGTACTTC. The genes are TRBV15 and TRBJ2-5; 9 bases are shared with TRBD1. The CDR3 consists of 15 residues. The V and J ends lost 8 bases and 4 bases, in that order; junction bases with no gene match: 11. CDR1 LNHNV and CDR2 YYDKDF come from the germline V gene (reference sequence).

The chain couples TRBV11-2 to TRBJ1-4; D gene ambiguous. This CDR3 is built from 17 residues. Trimming removed 4 bases at V and 0 bases at J, with 15 bases between. In germline, CDR1 is SGHAT, CDR2 FQNNGV. The DNA for the CDR3 is TGTGCCAGCAGCTCCCCCTTGACACTTGCAACTAATGAAAAACTGTTTTTT. Encoded protein: CASSSPLTLATNEKLFF.

This clone was counted a single time. V gene TRBV3-1 (or the pseudogene TRBV3-2) combines with J gene TRBJ2-7; unclear D gene. Per germline, CDR1 LGHDT and CDR2 YNNKEL (reference sequence). The CDR3 has 12 amino acids. V lost 4 bases to trimming and J lost 5 bases, with 9 bases between them. The CDR3 spells CASSPPLDEQYF. CDR3 DNA: TGTGCCAGCAGCCCTCCCCTAGACGAGCAGTACTTC.

V usage is TRBV7-8 and J usage is TRBJ2-3, with TRBD2 identical over 10 bases. The V gene end was trimmed by 5 bases and the J gene end by 6 bases; junction bases not matched to a gene: 11. CDR1 is SGHVS and CDR2 is FQNEAQ in the germline V gene. The CDR3 is 16 amino acids. The CDR3 sequence: CASSRLAGPGRDTQYF. The CDR3 region has the DNA TGTGCCAGCAGCCGACTAGCGGGCCCAGGAAGGGATACGCAGTATTTT.

The V call is TRBV19, the J call TRBJ2-1; D may be TRBD1 (6 bases). The V gene's germline CDR1 is LNHDA and CDR2 SQIVND (reference sequence). The ends were cut back, 0 bases at V and 2 bases at J, with 17 bases in the middle. This CDR3 has 18 amino acids. Written as DNA, the CDR3 is TGTGCCAGTAGTATAGAGGGTCTGGGGGCTTACCCCTACAATGAGCAGTTCTTC. It codes for CASSIEGLGAYPYNEQFF.

This chain connects TRBV20-1 to TRBJ2-2; TRBD2 matches 9 bases. The CDR3 consists of 15 residues. The V gene end was trimmed by 3 bases and the J gene end by 6 bases; junction bases not matched to a gene: 8. The germline V gene encodes CDR1 DFQATT and CDR2 SNEGSKA (reference sequence). The CDR3 region is CSASLSGSGSGELFF. The CDR3 nucleotides read TGCAGTGCTAGTCTTAGCGGGAGCGGATCCGGGGAGCTGTTTTTT.

The chain employs TRBV6-6 and TRBJ2-7; 8 bases are a match to TRBD1. The V and J ends lost 2 bases and 5 bases, in that order; junction bases with no gene match: 2. The CDR3 is 13 amino acids. Germline V gene lookup returns CDR1 MNHNY and CDR2 SVGAGI (reference sequence). The CDR3 region is CASSYPDRDEQYF. CDR3 DNA: TGTGCCAGCAGTTACCCGGACAGGGACGAGCAGTACTTC.

The CDR3 nucleotides read TGTGCCAGCAGCTCGGACGGGTCCCGGGGCACTGAAGCTTTCTTT. This encodes CASSSDGSRGTEAFF. The chain joins TRBV7-2 to TRBJ1-1; D not resolved. Germline V CDR1 and CDR2: SGHTA, FQGNSA. The germline V and J ends were trimmed by 4 bases and 4 bases, with 16 bases remaining between them. The CDR3 has 15 amino acids.

The J gene is TRBJ1-1, the V gene TRBV18; 11 bases are a match to TRBD1. V was pared by 2 bases and J by 7 bases, with 6 bases of the junction left unmatched. The CDR3 totals 15 residues. Germline V gives CDR1 KGHSH, CDR2 LQKENI. The CDR3 region is CASSPRTGGGGEAFF. CDR3 DNA sequence: TGTGCCAGCTCACCAAGGACAGGGGGCGGGGGTGAAGCTTTCTTT.

The chain employs TRBV27 and TRBJ2-6; possible D gene TRBD1, 6 bases. The CDR3 spans 22 residues. V lost 6 bases, J lost 2 bases, and 32 bases lay in between. Germline V lookup: CDR1 MNHEY, CDR2 SMNVEV (reference sequence). The CDR3 bases are TGTGCCAGCAGCCGGGCCGGAATACAGGGCCGGGGTCGGGTTGCTGGGGCCAACGTCCTGACTTTC. Protein product: CASSRAGIQGRGRVAGANVLTF.

The V gene is TRBV5-1, the J gene TRBJ2-2; 7 positions agree with TRBD2. With V trimmed by 1 base and J by 5 bases, 2 bases remained unmatched. Per the germline V gene, CDR1 is SGHRS and CDR2 is YFSETQ. This CDR3 comprises 14 residues. The CDR3 loop reads CASSLQGGTGELFF. DNA for the CDR3: TGCGCCAGCAGCTTGCAGGGAGGGACCGGGGAGCTGTTTTTT.

V gene TRBV6-5 combines with J gene TRBJ2-2; D is perhaps TRBD2 (6 bases). The CDR3 covers 13 residues. V lost 6 bases, J lost 5 bases, and 10 bases lay in between. Germline V CDR1 and CDR2: MNHEY, SVGAGI. The CDR3 protein is CASRGEETGELFF. In nucleotides, the CDR3 is TGTGCCAGCAGAGGGGAGGAAACCGGGGAGCTGTTTTTT.

This clone occurred once. This rearrangement joins TRBV7-9 to TRBJ2-5, with 7 bases that match TRBD2. CDR1 is SEHNR, CDR2 FQNEAQ, per germline (reference sequence). The V and J ends lost 3 bases and 9 bases, in that order; junction bases with no gene match: 1. There are 11 residues in the CDR3. CDR3 residues: CASSFGGAQYF. The CDR3 nucleotides read TGTGCCAGCAGCTTTGGGGGGGCCCAGTACTTC.

The chain employs TRBV6-6 and TRBJ2-1; 8 bases are a match to TRBD2. The CDR3 has 15 residues. The V gene's germline CDR1 is MNHNY and CDR2 SVGAGI (reference sequence). V dropped 5 bases and J dropped 4; count of bases not matched to a gene: 7. The CDR3 protein is CASSGSGGLYNEQFF. As DNA, the CDR3 is TGTGCCAGCAGTGGGAGCGGGGGCCTATACAATGAGCAGTTCTTC.

The chain joins TRBV3-1 (or the pseudogene TRBV3-2) to TRBJ2-1; a weak D match, TRBD1 (6 bases). Germline V gene sequence: CDR1 LGHDT, CDR2 YNNKEL (reference sequence). Trimming pared 1 base from V and 10 bases from J, leaving 14 bases between. The CDR3 loop spans 14 amino acids. Here the CDR3 reads CASSQVRTAQEQFF. DNA for the CDR3: TGTGCCAGCAGCCAAGTTAGGACAGCTCAAGAGCAGTTCTTC.